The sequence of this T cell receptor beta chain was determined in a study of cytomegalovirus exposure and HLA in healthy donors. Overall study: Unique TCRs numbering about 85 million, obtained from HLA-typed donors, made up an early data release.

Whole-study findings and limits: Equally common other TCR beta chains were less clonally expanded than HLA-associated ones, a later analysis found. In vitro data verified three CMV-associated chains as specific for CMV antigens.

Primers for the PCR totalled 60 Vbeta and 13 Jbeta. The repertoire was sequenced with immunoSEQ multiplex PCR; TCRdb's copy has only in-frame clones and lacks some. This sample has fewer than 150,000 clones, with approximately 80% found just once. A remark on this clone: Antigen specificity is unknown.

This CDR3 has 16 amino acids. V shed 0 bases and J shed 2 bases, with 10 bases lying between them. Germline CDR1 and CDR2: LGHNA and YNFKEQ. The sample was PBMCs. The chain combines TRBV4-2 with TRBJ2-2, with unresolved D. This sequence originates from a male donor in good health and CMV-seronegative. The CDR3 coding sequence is TGTGCCAGCAGCCAAGAAGAACAGATTAACACCGGGGAGCTGTTTTTT. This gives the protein CASSQEEQINTGELFF.